This T cell receptor beta chain emerged from a study of cytomegalovirus exposure and HLA in healthy donors (dated by TCRdb to 2015 to 2018). Turning to the overall study: An earlier analysis of about 530 of the donors reported roughly 300 Gb of sequence data and 90 million to 120 million unique TCR beta sequences obtained from about 179 million T cells. Using immunosequencing, the study profiled T cell repertoires from approximately 700 subjects and related those repertoires to cytomegalovirus serostatus. Of the approximately 400 genotyped donors, 65% to 90% fell in the genetic ancestry cluster associated with self-reported Caucasian donors. Among some 400 genotyped donors of the cohort, an average of around 250,000 unique TCR beta nucleotide sequences was sequenced per donor, of which roughly 18% were non-productive. Rather than using new phenotypic data, the later analysis identified candidate immune exposures from TCR beta sequences and from how often those sequences occurred across donors. Typing coverage varied by locus: 629-630 donors for A, B, C, DRB1 and DQB1; roughly 560 for DQA1; around 570 for DPA1; fewer than 480 for DPB1. Donor age, sex, ethnicity and CMV serostatus were compiled together with the repertoire data. Every discovery cohort repertoire had been produced on one sequencing platform. Five DR-DQ haplotypes were treated as single units for association and clustering because of strong linkage in the cohort. The study aimed to test whether cataloging public T cell receptors could reveal signatures of past pathogen exposure. An early release covering more than 500 HLA-typed donors comprised about 320 gigabases of sequencing data and approximately 80 million unique TCR sequences. A later analysis re-examined previously published TCR beta repertoires from about 670 donors and added high-resolution HLA genotyping to investigate patterns of TCR occurrence. An earlier analysis of fewer than 700 of the donors applied high-throughput TCR beta sequencing to assess whether each TCR beta V gene segment acted as functional or pseudogenic. To predict cytomegalovirus infection status, the study combined high-throughput TCR immunosequencing, statistical association of individual TCRs with disease status, and machine learning. HLA typing included class I and class II loci at four-digit resolution. A later genetic analysis used genome-wide SNP genotypes for about 55% of the 666 donors, treating that subset as a discovery cohort. A separate validation cohort of some 130 different subjects was used in addition to the roughly 670-subject first cohort. What the authors observed across the whole study: A further reported finding was that TCR beta sequences accurately predicted the HLA-A and HLA-B alleles for most subjects in the first cohort. Presence/absence analyses assumed roughly uniform sequencing depth across donors, an assumption that may not hold. About 17 rarely observed V segments, including chromosome 9 orphons, were excluded from the earlier analysis of a few hundred of the donors because counts were too low. In an earlier analysis of several hundred of the donors, most TCR beta V segments were observed in productive rearrangements about 90% or about 30% of the time, broadly matching IMGT annotations. Correlated functional status among segregating V segments might be attributable to linkage disequilibrium, but an unknown experimental factor could not be ruled out. The classifier was reported to diagnose cytomegalovirus status with high specificity and sensitivity in both the original cohort and the validation cohort. A later genetic analysis associated a missense DCLRE1C variant with V-gene and J-gene trimming of TCR beta chains, and an independent cohort replicated the association. Only TCR beta chains were sequenced in this cohort, and the absence of alpha or paired-chain data limited detectable features. A later analysis found that most CMV-associated TCR beta chains appeared HLA-restricted, with HLA associations seemingly driven largely by CMV exposure. A cluster of highly shared sequence variants was judged likely to be a technical artifact of the sequencing pipeline. The authors suggested that the approach could potentially be generalized to other disease states and immunological phenotypes. Most TCR sequences were seen in very few donors, while some public TCRs were found in many individuals. In a later analysis, over 15,000 TCR beta sequences were associated with specific HLA alleles at a false discovery rate of 0.05. A total of fewer than 200 TCR beta chains were listed by the study as associated with cytomegalovirus. In vitro tests confirmed that a few of the cytomegalovirus-associated TCR beta chains recognize cytomegalovirus antigens. CMV serostatus was the only immune exposure information available for the cohort. Several of the top co-occurrence clusters appeared to be linked to parvovirus B19, influenza, CMV and Epstein-Barr virus, according to a later analysis. A later analysis found that HLA-associated TCR beta chains were more clonally expanded and had lower generation probabilities than equally common non-associated chains. In a later analysis, the rate of TCR association differed among HLA loci, with DRB1 alleles having the most associated TCRs and HLA-C alleles having the fewest. When HLA alleles, especially DR and DQ, strongly co-occurred, TCR associations were difficult to assign to individual alleles. The 87-base-pair reads could not distinguish some IMGT-functional V segments, including TRBV6-2 and TRBV6-3, so those segments were excluded. According to a later genetic analysis, donors in an Asian-associated ancestry cluster had fewer N-insertions in productive TCRs than the roughly 660-donor mean. Because HLA typing was unavailable for some donors at each locus, only the typed subset was used in association tests.

Library construction relied on the immunoSEQ multiplex PCR assay. A mixture of 60 forward primers for TCR Vbeta segments and 13 reverse primers for TCR Jbeta segments was used in the multiplex PCR. Amplification of the CDR3 region of rearranged TCR beta genes was performed with a multiplex PCR assay on genomic DNA. The Illumina HiSeq System was used to sequence the amplified TCR beta libraries as 87-base-pair reads. Turning to the authors' computational methods: Across the 666 repertoires, a later analysis counted approximately 83 million unique TCR beta chains, roughly 11 million of which were shared by at least two donors. Raw reads were error-corrected and collapsed into unique sequences with a nearest-neighbor algorithm that merged closely related sequences to remove PCR and sequencing errors. Alignment of CDR3 sequences to IMGT reference sequences was used to assign V, D and J gene segments. Each retained sequence needed at least a six-nucleotide match to both a V gene segment and a J gene segment. A rearrangement counted as productive if the CDR3 had no stop codons and remained in frame with V and J, and every other rearrangement counted as non-productive. Following IMGT convention, CDR3 was defined as the stretch from the second conserved V-encoded cysteine to the conserved J-encoded phenylalanine. Sequences without an unambiguous match to a single V gene segment were excluded from the earlier analysis of a few hundred of the donors. In an earlier analysis of 587 of the donors, a V segment was called functional when productive rearrangements were above 56.7%, and segregating when the standard deviation between donors exceeded 5%. A statistical classification framework was developed to diagnose cytomegalovirus status using the catalog of TCR beta chain sequences. V and J gene assignment, in a later analysis, came from comparing TCR nucleotide sequences with IMGT/GENE-DB human TR gene sequences. The TCRdist pipeline was used in a later analysis to assign CDR3 sequences and most-parsimonious VDJ recombination scenarios. In a later analysis, each TCR beta chain was defined by its CDR3 amino acid sequence together with its V-gene family, and reads without a unique V-gene family were excluded. As a way to deal with suspected cross-contamination and a sequencing artifact, a later analysis dropped hundreds of nucleotide sequences that were highly shared and had low generation probability. In a later analysis, a clonal expansion index was calculated for each public chain from normalized within-repertoire ranks of inferred template counts. In a later analysis, generation probabilities were computed using a VDJ recombination model fitted to out-of-frame rearrangements, and the results were checked against IGoR. In a later analysis, TCR-TCR, TCR-HLA and TCR-CMV co-occurrence was scored with hypergeometric tests, and a repertoire-size bias correction was applied to TCR pairs. A later analysis estimated false discovery rates by permuting HLA or CMV assignments 20 times. In a later analysis, co-occurring TCRs were grouped using DBSCAN, with TCRdist sequence similarity added in when clustering inside HLA-allele-positive subsets. Co-occurrence clustering excluded repertoires with fewer than 30,000 or more than 120,000 public chains, plus five with anomalous nucleotide sharing. TCRdb retrieved this table from immuneACCESS and kept in-frame rearrangements only. Not all clones are present; in checked studies, unresolved V genes account for under half, and no reason is known for the remainder. The V and J calls and clone size were taken over from that table, and D and trimming were inferred from the DNA. The table of this sample itemizes under 130,000 clones. The ten largest clones capture approximately 3.7% of the sample.

About this clone itself: Its antigen remains unidentified.

The CDR3 sequence holds 15 residues, the cysteine and phenylalanine included. The read is trimmed to its CDR3 DNA, 45 bases read in frame from base 1. Via the germline V gene (reference sequence), CDR1 is LNHDA and CDR2 SQIVND. The junction shows trimming of 6 bases on V and 0 bases on J, plus 12 bases between the germline ends. The cohort was made up of hundreds of healthy bone marrow donors. All cohort members were sampled while nominally healthy, although unrecorded immune exposures were likely present. The donor was CMV seronegative and was included in the group of a few hundred seronegative cohort members. Every donor gave a peripheral blood sample, and the peripheral blood mononuclear cells from that sample were used for TCR beta sequencing. The Qiagen DNeasy Blood Extraction Kit was used to extract genomic DNA from the blood cell samples.

The rearrangement joined TRBV19 to TRBJ2-1; TRBD1 might be the D gene, on 6 matching bases. The clonotype comes from a man in his forties in good health and CMV-seronegative. What was sequenced was PBMCs. The base sequence is TGTGCCAGTAGCATTAGGGGGAGCTCCTACAATGAGCAGTTCTTC. This codes for CASSIRGSSYNEQFF.